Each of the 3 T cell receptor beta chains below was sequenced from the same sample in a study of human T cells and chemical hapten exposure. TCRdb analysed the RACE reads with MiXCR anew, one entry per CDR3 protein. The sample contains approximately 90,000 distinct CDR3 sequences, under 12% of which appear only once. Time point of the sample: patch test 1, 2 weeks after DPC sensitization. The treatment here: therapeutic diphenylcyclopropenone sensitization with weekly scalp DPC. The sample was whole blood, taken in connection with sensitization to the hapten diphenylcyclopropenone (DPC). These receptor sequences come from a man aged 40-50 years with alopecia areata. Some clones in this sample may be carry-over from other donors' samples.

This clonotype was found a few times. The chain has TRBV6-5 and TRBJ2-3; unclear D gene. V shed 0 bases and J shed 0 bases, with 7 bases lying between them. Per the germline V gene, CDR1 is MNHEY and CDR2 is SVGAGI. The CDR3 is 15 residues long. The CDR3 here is CASSYSALSTDTQYF. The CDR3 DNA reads TGTGCCAGCAGTTACTCGGCACTAAGCACAGATACGCAGTATTTT.

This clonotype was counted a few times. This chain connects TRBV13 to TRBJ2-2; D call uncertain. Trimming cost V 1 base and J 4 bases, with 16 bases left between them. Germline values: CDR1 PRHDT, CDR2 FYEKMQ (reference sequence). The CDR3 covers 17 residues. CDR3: CASSLASLWSLTGELFF. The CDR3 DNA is TGTGCCAGCAGCTTAGCCTCCCTGTGGTCCCTCACCGGGGAGCTGTTTTTT.

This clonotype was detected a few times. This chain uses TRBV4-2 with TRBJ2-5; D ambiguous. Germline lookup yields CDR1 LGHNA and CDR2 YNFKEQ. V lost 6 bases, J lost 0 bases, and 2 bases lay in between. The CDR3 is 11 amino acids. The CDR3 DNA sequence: TGTGCCAGCAGGGACCAAGAGACCCAGTACTTC. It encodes CASRDQETQYF.